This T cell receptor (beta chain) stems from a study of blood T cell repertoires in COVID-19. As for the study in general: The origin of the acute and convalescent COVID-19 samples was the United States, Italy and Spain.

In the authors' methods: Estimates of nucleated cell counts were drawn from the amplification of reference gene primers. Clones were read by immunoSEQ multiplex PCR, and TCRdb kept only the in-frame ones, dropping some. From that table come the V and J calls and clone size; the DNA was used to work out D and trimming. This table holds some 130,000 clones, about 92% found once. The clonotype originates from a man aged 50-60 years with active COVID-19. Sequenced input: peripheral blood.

CDR3 protein: CASGDRVNQPQHF. The CDR3 DNA reads TGTGCTAGTGGCGACAGGGTCAATCAGCCCCAGCATTTT. The chain uses TRBV12-5 and TRBJ1-5; 7 nucleotides align to TRBD1. The J segment lost 3 bases and the V segment lost 6 bases, leaving 2 bases of the junction unmatched. The CDR3 length is 13 residues. Germline V CDR1 and CDR2: LGHNT, FRNRAP. The full variable domain, completed using reference TRBV12-5 and TRBJ1-5, is DARVTQTPRHKVTEMGQEVTMRCQPILGHNTVFWYRQTMMQGLELLAYFRNRAPLDDSGMPKDRFSAEMPDATLATLKIQPSEPRDSAVYFCASGDRVNQPQHFGDGTRLSIL.